Reported below is one T cell receptor (beta chain). The antigen is undetermined. This PCR relied on a set of 60 Vbeta primers and 13 Jbeta primers. The assay was immunoSEQ multiplex PCR, and TCRdb's table has in-frame clones only and misses some. The data contain some 130,000 clones, just under 80% of them singletons. This specimen comes from a study of cytomegalovirus exposure and HLA in healthy donors. The study, taken as a whole, reports: Associated with cytomegalovirus, according to the listing, were 164 TCR beta chains.

Per the germline V gene, CDR1 is MDHEN and CDR2 is SYDVKM. The CDR3 consists of 11 residues. The genes are TRBV28 and TRBJ2-5, with D unclear. TRBJ2-7 explains the end of the DNA better; the J call may be wrong. The clonotype originates from a young man in good health. Sequencing was carried out using PBMCs. CDR3 sequence (DNA): TGTGCCAGCAGCCCTCGTCGCGAGCAGTACTTC. It is translated as CASSPRREQYF.